What follows is one T cell receptor (beta chain) and its context. The data are from a study of blood T cell repertoires in COVID-19. Study background: The United States, Italy and Spain supplied acute and convalescent COVID-19 samples.

Using immunoSEQ multiplex PCR, the repertoire was profiled, and TCRdb retains in-frame clones only, with some absent. The table lists about 210,000 clones, about 91% of them singletons. Germline-derived CDR1 and CDR2 are MNHEY and SVGAGI. The CDR3 runs 13 residues. Germline trimming cut 6 bases from V and 5 bases from J; bases unmatched to any gene: 4. The specimen sequenced was PBMCs or T cells enriched from blood (not recorded which). V gene TRBV6-5 combines with J gene TRBJ1-2, with TRBD1 matching 9 bases. This clonotype originated in a woman in her forties with acute COVID-19. CDR3 coding DNA: TGTGCCAGCAGGGCAGGGACAGGGTATGGCTACACCTTC. Amino acids: CASRAGTGYGYTF.